This TCR beta chain was obtained from a study of blood T cell repertoires in COVID-19. Only a few counts were recorded for this clone. This CDR3 region has 13 residues. CDR1 is SGHTA, CDR2 FQGNSA, per germline. V was pared by 1 base and J by 4 bases, with 6 bases between. Per the authors' pipeline: Amplification from reference gene primers served as the basis for estimated nucleated cell counts. Generated by immunoSEQ multiplex PCR, the TCRdb table keeps only in-frame clones and is missing some. V and J calls and clone size follow that table, whereas D and trimming were derived from the DNA. The profile shows 300,000 or so clones, around four fifths of them singletons.

The specimen was peripheral blood. This receptor was obtained from a woman aged 45-65 years with active or convalescent COVID-19. The chain recombines TRBV7-2 with TRBJ2-3; a possible D gene is TRBD2 (5 bases). The CDR3 reads CASSLVRADTQYF. As DNA, the CDR3 is TGTGCCAGCAGCTTAGTGCGGGCAGATACGCAGTATTTT.